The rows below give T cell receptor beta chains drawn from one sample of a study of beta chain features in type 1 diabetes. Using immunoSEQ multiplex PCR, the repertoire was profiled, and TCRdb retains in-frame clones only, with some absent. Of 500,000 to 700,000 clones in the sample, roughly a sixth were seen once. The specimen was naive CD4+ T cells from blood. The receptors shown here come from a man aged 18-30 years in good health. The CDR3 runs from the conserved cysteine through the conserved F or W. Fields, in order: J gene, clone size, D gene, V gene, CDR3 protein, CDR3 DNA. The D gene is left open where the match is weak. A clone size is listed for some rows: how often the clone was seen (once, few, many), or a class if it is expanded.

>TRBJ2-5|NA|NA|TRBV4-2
CASSQPGGKRGGVQETQYF
TGTGCCAGCAGCCAGCCCGGAGGGAAGAGAGGAGGGGTTCAAGAGACCCAGTACTTC
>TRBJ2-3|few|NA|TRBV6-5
CASSYSGGTDTQYF
TGTGCCAGCAGTTACTCTGGGGGCACAGATACGCAGTATTTT
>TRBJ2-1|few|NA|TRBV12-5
CASGLGTYYNEQFF
TGTGCTAGTGGTTTAGGGACTTACTACAATGAGCAGTTCTTC
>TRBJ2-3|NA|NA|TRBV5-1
CASSLVGDDTQYF
TGCGCCAGCAGCTTGGTTGGCGATGATACGCAGTATTTT
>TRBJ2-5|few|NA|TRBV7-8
CASSLTETSVGETQYF
TGTGCCAGCAGCTTAACGGAGACGTCAGTGGGCGAGACCCAGTACTTC
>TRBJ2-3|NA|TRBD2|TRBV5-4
CASSLAGSGGTDTQYF
TGTGCCAGCAGCTTGGCCGGCAGCGGGGGCACAGATACGCAGTATTTT
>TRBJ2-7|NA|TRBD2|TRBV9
CASSTYPSYLAGGYEQYF
TGTGCCAGCAGCACCTACCCCTCGTATCTTGCGGGAGGCTACGAGCAGTACTTC
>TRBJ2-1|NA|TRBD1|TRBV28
CASSLTGSYNEQFF
TGTGCCAGCAGCCTGACAGGGTCCTACAATGAGCAGTTCTTC
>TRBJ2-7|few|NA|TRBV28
CASSTPQGDYEQYF
TGTGCCAGCAGTACCCCGCAGGGCGACTACGAGCAGTACTTC
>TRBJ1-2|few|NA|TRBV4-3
CASSQDHGGAGRGYTF
TGCGCCAGCAGCCAAGATCATGGGGGGGCAGGGCGCGGCTACACCTTC
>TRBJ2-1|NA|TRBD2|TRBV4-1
CASSRGLAGGVNEQFF
TGCGCCAGCAGCCGAGGCCTAGCGGGAGGGGTAAATGAGCAGTTCTTC
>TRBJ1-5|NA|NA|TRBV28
CASSSPGGSNQPQHF
TGTGCCAGCAGTTCCCCGGGGGGGAGCAATCAGCCCCAGCATTTT
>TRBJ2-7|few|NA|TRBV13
CASTRRGYLSYEQYF
TGTGCCAGCACCCGTCGGGGATATTTATCCTACGAGCAGTACTTC
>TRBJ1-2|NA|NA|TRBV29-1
CSFMVRGYTF
TGCAGCTTTATGGTCCGGGGCTACACCTTC
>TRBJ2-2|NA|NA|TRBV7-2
CASRQAITVELFF
TGTGCCAGCAGGCAAGCGATCACCGTGGAGCTGTTTTTT
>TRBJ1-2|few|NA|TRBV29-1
CSVEEGRGSDTF
TGCAGCGTTGAAGAGGGCAGGGGCTCCGACACCTTC
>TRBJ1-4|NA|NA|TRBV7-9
CASRPNEEKLFF
TGTGCCAGCAGACCAAATGAGGAAAAACTGTTTTTT
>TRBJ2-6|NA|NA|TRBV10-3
CAITGPPGANVLTF
TGTGCCATTACAGGGCCCCCTGGGGCCAACGTCCTGACTTTC
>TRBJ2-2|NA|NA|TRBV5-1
CASFAPGLNTGELFF
TGCGCCAGCTTCGCTCCGGGACTGAACACCGGGGAGCTGTTTTTT
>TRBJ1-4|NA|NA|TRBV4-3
CASSQGVAGANEKLFF
TGCGCCAGCAGCCAAGGGGTAGCAGGGGCTAACGAAAAACTGTTTTTT
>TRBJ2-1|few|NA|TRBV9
CASSVGETPYNEQFF
TGTGCCAGCAGCGTAGGGGAGACCCCTTACAATGAGCAGTTCTTC
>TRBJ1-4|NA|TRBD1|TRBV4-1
CASSIRTGDEKLFF
TGCGCCAGCAGCATCCGGACAGGGGACGAAAAACTGTTTTTT
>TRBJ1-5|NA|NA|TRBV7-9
CASSLSGQLNQPQHF
TGTGCCAGCAGCTTGTCCGGACAGCTTAATCAGCCCCAGCATTTT
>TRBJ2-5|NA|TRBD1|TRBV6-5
CASSSPTRDRGKTQYF
TGTGCCAGCAGTTCCCCTACCCGGGACAGGGGAAAGACCCAGTACTTC
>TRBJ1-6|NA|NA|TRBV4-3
CASSLKMGDTNSPLHF
TGCGCCAGCAGCCTCAAGATGGGGGACACCAATTCACCCCTCCACTTT
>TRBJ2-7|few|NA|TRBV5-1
CASSSGDPYEQYF
TGCGCCAGCAGCTCCGGGGACCCATACGAGCAGTACTTC
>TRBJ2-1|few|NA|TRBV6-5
CASTPRGRVGVEQFF
TGTGCCAGCACCCCCCGCGGCAGGGTAGGGGTAGAGCAGTTCTTC
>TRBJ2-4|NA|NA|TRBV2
CASTGGLKNIQYF
TGTGCCAGCACCGGGGGCCTCAAAAACATTCAGTACTTC
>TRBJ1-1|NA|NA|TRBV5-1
CASSLGRDTEAFF
TGCGCCAGCAGCTTGGGCAGGGACACTGAAGCTTTCTTT
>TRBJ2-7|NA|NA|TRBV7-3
CASSLSNYEQYF
TGTGCCAGCAGCTTAAGTAACTACGAGCAGTACTTC
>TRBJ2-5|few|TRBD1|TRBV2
CASDAQGVQETQYF
TGTGCCAGCGACGCTCAGGGGGTCCAAGAGACCCAGTACTTC
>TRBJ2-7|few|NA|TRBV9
CASSLRQLTYF
TGTGCCAGCAGCCTTAGACAGTTAACCTACTTC
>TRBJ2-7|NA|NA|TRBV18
CASSPAAGDYEQYF
TGTGCCAGCTCACCGGCAGCAGGCGACTACGAGCAGTACTTC
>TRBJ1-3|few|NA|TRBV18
CASSPNLGNTIYF
TGTGCCAGCTCACCTAACCTTGGAAACACCATATATTTT
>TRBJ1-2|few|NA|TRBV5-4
CASSHSGGINYGYTF
TGTGCCAGCAGTCACAGCGGGGGAATAAACTATGGCTACACCTTC
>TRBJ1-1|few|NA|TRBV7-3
CASSLKGTGNTEAFF
TGTGCCAGCAGCTTAAAAGGGACGGGGAACACTGAAGCTTTCTTT
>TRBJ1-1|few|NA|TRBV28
CASSLTRAGRTEAFF
TGTGCCAGCAGCCTTACAAGGGCAGGGCGAACTGAAGCTTTCTTT
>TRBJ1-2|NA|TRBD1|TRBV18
CASSPETGGNGYTF
TGTGCCAGCTCACCCGAAACAGGGGGCAATGGCTACACCTTC
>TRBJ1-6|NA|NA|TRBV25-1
CASTLTEDSPLHF
TGTGCCAGCACCCTTACGGAGGATTCACCCCTCCACTTT
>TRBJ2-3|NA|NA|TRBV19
CASSIGPGRYITDTQYF
TGTGCCAGTAGTATAGGACCGGGCAGATATATCACAGATACGCAGTATTTT
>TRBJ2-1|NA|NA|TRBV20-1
CSARLNEQFF
TGCAGTGCTAGGCTCAATGAGCAGTTCTTC
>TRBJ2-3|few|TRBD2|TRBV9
CASSVAGGRTDTQYF
TGTGCCAGCAGCGTAGCGGGGGGACGCACAGATACGCAGTATTTT
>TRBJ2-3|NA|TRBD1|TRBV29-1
CSVQKGGSQYF
TGCAGCGTTCAGAAAGGGGGCTCGCAGTATTTT
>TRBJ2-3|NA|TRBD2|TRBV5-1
CASSPGTSADTQYF
TGCGCCAGCAGCCCCGGGACTAGCGCAGATACGCAGTATTTT
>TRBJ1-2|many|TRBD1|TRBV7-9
CASSYQGEDYGYTF
TGTGCCAGCAGCTATCAGGGGGAGGACTATGGCTACACCTTC
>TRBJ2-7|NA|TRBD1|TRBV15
CATSRGGGTGRREQYF
TGTGCCACCAGCAGAGGAGGTGGGACAGGTCGCCGGGAGCAGTACTTC